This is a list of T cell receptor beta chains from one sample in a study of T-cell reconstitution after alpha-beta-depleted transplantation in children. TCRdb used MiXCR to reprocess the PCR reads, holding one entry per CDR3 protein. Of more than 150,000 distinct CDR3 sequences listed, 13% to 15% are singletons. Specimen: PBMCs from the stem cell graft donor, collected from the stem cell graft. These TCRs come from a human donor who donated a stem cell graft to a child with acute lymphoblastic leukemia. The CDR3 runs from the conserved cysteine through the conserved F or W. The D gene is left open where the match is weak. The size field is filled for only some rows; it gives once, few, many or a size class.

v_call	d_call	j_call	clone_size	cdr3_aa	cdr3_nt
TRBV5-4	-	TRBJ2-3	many	CASSLDGLAGDTQYF	TGTGCCAGCAGCTTGGACGGGCTAGCCGGAGATACGCAGTATTTT
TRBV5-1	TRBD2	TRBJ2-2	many	CASSEGLGDTGELFF	TGCGCCAGCAGCGAGGGACTAGGGGACACCGGGGAGCTGTTTTTT
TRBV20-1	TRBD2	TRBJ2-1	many	CSANTGTSGGASSYNEQFF	TGCAGTGCTAACACCGGGACTAGCGGTGGAGCCTCCTCCTACAATGAGCAGTTCTTC
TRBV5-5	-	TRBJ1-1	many	CASSLEWGNTEAFF	TGTGCCAGCAGCTTGGAGTGGGGAAACACTGAAGCTTTCTTT
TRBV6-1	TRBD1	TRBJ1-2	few	CASSRDRSYGYTF	TGTGCCAGCAGTCGGGACAGGAGCTATGGCTACACCTTC
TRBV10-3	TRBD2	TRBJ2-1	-	CAIGRLAGGPGNEQFF	TGTGCCATCGGAAGACTAGCGGGAGGGCCTGGCAATGAGCAGTTCTTC
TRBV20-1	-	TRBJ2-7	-	CSAYDQYEQYF	TGCAGTGCTTACGATCAATACGAGCAGTACTTC
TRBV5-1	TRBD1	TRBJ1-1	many	CASSLVGTGTEAFF	TGCGCCAGCAGCTTGGTGGGGACAGGAACTGAAGCTTTCTTT
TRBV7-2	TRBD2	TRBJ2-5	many	CASSEGLADQETQYF	TGTGCCAGCAGCGAGGGACTAGCGGACCAAGAGACCCAGTACTTC
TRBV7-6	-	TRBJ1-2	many	CASSLNAGVIDGYTF	TGTGCCAGCAGCTTAAACGCAGGAGTGATCGATGGCTACACCTTC
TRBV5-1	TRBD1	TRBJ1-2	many	CASSPTPQGAGDGYTF	TGCGCCAGCAGCCCCACCCCACAGGGGGCAGGCGATGGCTACACCTTC
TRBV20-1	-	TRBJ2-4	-	CSASGRRSNKNIQYF	TGCAGTGCCTCCGGTAGACGGAGTAACAAAAACATTCAGTACTTC
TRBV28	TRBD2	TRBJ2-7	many	CASSRSIAGGAYEQYF	TGTGCCAGCAGTCGGTCGATAGCGGGAGGGGCCTACGAGCAGTACTTC
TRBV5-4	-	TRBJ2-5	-	CASSPKDGSQETQYF	TGTGCCAGCAGCCCGAAGGATGGGAGCCAAGAGACCCAGTACTTC
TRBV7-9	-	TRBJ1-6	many	CASSHRNRDSPLHF	TGTGCCAGCAGCCACCGGAACAGGGATTCACCCCTCCACTTT
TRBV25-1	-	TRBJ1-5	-	CASSEWPGQPQHF	TGTGCCAGCAGTGAATGGCCAGGCCAGCCCCAGCATTTT
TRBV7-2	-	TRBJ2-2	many	CASSLQVMTGELFF	TGTGCCAGCAGCTTACAAGTGATGACCGGGGAGCTGTTTTTT
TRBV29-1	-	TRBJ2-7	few	CSGVSRQSYEQYF	TGCAGCGGAGTATCCCGACAGTCCTACGAGCAGTACTTC
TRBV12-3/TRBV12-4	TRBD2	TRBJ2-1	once	CASSHGPSGRSAEQFF	TGTGCCAGCAGCCACGGACCTAGCGGGAGAAGTGCTGAGCAGTTCTTC
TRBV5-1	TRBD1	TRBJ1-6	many	CASSLETGGSPLHF	TGCGCCAGCAGCTTGGAAACAGGGGGATCACCCCTCCACTTT
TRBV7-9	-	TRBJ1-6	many	CATTGPGVSPLHF	TGTGCCACCACTGGACCGGGAGTGTCACCCCTCCACTTT
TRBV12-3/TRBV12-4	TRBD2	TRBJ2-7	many	CASRLTSGPLYEQYF	TGTGCCAGCAGGTTGACTAGCGGTCCTTTATACGAGCAGTACTTC
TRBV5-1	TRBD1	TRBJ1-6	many	CASSQTLTGTGNSPLHF	TGCGCCAGCAGCCAGACCCTTACCGGGACAGGGAATTCACCCCTCCACTTT
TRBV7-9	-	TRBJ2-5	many	CASSPIGRGRETQYF	TGTGCCAGCAGCCCAATAGGCAGGGGCAGAGAGACCCAGTACTTC
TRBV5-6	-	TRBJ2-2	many	CASSFIPGNTGELFF	TGTGCCAGCAGCTTCATACCAGGCAACACCGGGGAGCTGTTTTTT
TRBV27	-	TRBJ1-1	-	CASSSAGLRNTEAFF	TGTGCCAGCAGTTCCGCTGGACTGAGGAACACTGAAGCTTTCTTT
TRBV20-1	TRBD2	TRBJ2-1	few	CSARDIGGGLAGLTGYNEQFF	TGCAGTGCTAGAGATATCGGTGGGGGGCTAGCGGGGTTAACGGGGTACAATGAGCAGTTCTTC
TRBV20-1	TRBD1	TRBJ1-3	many	CSASTQGQTIYF	TGCAGTGCTAGTACCCAGGGACAGACCATATATTTT
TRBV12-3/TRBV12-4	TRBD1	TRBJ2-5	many	CASSPMGQLQETQYF	TGTGCCAGCAGTCCCATGGGACAGCTCCAAGAGACCCAGTACTTC
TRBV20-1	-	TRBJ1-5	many	CSARGGGNQPQHF	TGCAGTGCGAGGGGGGGTGGCAATCAGCCCCAGCATTTT
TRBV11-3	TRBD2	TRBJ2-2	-	CASSFESGSTGELFF	TGTGCCAGCAGCTTCGAGAGCGGGAGCACCGGGGAGCTGTTTTTT
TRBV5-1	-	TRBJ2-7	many	CASSPRHYEQYF	TGCGCCAGCAGCCCGCGGCACTACGAGCAGTACTTC
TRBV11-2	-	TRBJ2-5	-	CASSLYQLRETQYF	TGTGCCAGCAGCTTGTACCAGTTGAGGGAGACCCAGTACTTC
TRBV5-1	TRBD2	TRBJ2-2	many	CASGLAGGNTGELFF	TGCGCCAGCGGACTAGCGGGAGGGAACACCGGGGAGCTGTTTTTT
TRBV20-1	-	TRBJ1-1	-	CSANSRTEAFF	TGCAGTGCTAATAGCAGGACTGAAGCTTTCTTT
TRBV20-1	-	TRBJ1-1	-	CSARARGAGEAFF	TGCAGTGCTAGAGCGAGAGGGGCGGGTGAAGCTTTCTTT
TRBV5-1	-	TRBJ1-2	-	CASSLAGGGDYGYTF	TGCGCCAGCAGCTTGGCCGGGGGGGGGGACTATGGCTACACCTTC
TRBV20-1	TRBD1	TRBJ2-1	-	CSARDPGQGASNEQFF	TGCAGTGCTAGAGATCCGGGACAGGGGGCGAGCAATGAGCAGTTCTTC
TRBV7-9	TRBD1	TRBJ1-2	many	CASSSDRGRRSDYGYTF	TGTGCCAGCAGCTCAGACAGGGGGCGGCGCAGCGACTATGGCTACACCTTC
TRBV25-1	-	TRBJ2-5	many	CASSEYSDSGQETQYF	TGTGCCAGCAGTGAATATAGCGACAGTGGACAAGAGACCCAGTACTTC